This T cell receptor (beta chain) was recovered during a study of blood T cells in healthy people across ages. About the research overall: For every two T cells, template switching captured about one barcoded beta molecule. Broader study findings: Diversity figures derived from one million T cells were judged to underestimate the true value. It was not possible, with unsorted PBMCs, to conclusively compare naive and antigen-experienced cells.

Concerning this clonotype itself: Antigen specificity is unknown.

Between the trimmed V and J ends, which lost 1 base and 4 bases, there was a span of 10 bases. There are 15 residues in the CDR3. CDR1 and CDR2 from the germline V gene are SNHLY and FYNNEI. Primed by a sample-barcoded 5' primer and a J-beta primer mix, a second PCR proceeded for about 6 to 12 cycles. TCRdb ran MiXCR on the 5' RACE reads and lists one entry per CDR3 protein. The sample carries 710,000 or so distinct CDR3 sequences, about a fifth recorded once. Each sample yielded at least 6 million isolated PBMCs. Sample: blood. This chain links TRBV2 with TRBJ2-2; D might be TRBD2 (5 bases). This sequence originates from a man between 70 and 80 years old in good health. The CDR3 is CASSEEVGVTGELFF. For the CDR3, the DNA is TGTGCCAGCAGTGAAGAGGTGGGAGTCACCGGGGAGCTGTTTTTT.